These 24 T cell receptor beta chains were all obtained from the same sample, sequenced in a study of regulatory T cells in long-lasting Graves disease. Regarding time point: persistent/refractory GD, antithyroid drugs over 5 years with positive TRAb. PBMC-extracted RNA yielded the TCR library. For TCR beta, libraries came from iRepertoire HTBI primers and Arm-PCR of CDR3 regions. TCRdb called the multiplex PCR reads again in MiXCR, with one record for every CDR3 protein. The sample holds roughly 430,000 distinct CDR3 sequences, 21% seen once. The sequencing used peripheral blood mononuclear cells (PBMCs), collected when the disease was refractory, from a patient treated with antithyroid drugs. The source is a female donor with Graves disease.

This clonotype was counted many times. The chain carries TRBV12-3 or TRBV12-4 and TRBJ1-4; D is unresolved. This CDR3 contains 17 residues. With 5 bases removed from V and 0 bases from J, the gap between germline ends came to 16 bases. Here the CDR3 DNA reads TGTGCCAGCAGTCCCAATTGGTACAGCGCAACTAATGAAAAACTGTTTTTT. As protein: CASSPNWYSATNEKLFF.

V usage is TRBV6-2 or TRBV6-3 and J usage is TRBJ1-5; D may be TRBD1 (6 bases). This CDR3 comprises 15 residues. CDR1 and CDR2 from the germline V gene are MNHEY and SVGEGT. Trimming took off 5 bases at V and 7 bases at J, with 18 bases between the two ends. Written as DNA, the CDR3 is TGTGCCAGCAGTCAGAAGTGGGGGGCGAGGCAGCCCCAGCATTTT. It is translated as CASSQKWGARQPQHF.

This clonotype was seen a handful of times. V and J are TRBV27 and TRBJ2-2, with D perhaps TRBD2 (5 bases). Trimming stripped 5 bases from V and 2 bases from J, with 12 bases between. CDR3 size: 15 residues. Germline CDR1 and CDR2: MNHEY and SMNVEV (reference sequence). The CDR3 DNA is TGTGCCAGCAGTCGTAGCGTCATCAACACCGGGGAGCTGTTTTTT. Translated, it gives CASSRSVINTGELFF.

Many counts were recorded for this clonotype. This chain links TRBV2 with TRBJ2-7; 13 nucleotides agree with TRBD2. The CDR3 spans 18 residues. Germline V gene data show CDR1 as SNHLY and CDR2 as FYNNEI. V shed 10 bases, J shed 0 bases, and the junction held 15 bases outside the gene matches. The CDR3 spells CATMPGTSGNKPSYEQYF. Written as DNA, the CDR3 is TGTGCCACTATGCCCGGGACTAGCGGGAACAAACCCTCCTACGAGCAGTACTTC.

This clonotype has at least ten counts. This sequence joins TRBV13 and TRBJ1-1; no definite D call. V lost 5 bases and J 1 base, leaving 8 bases between the germline ends. This CDR3 has 13 amino acids. The germline CDR1 and CDR2 sequences are PRHDT and FYEKMQ (reference sequence). CDR3 coding DNA: TGTGCCAGCAGCCCCGGAGCGAACACTGAAGCTTTCTTT. Translation gives CASSPGANTEAFF. The variable domain in full, with the rest retrieved from reference TRBV13 and TRBJ1-1, is AAGVIQSPRHLIKEKRETATLKCYPIPRHDTVYWYQQGPGQDPQFLISFYEKMQSDKGSIPDRFSAQQFSDYHSELNMSSLELGDSALYFCASSPGANTEAFFGQGTRLTVV.

This clonotype has at least ten counts. The chain couples TRBV11-2 to TRBJ1-1; D gene ambiguous. The CDR3 consists of 14 residues. Trimming took off 2 bases at V and 4 bases at J, with 11 bases between the two ends. CDR1 and CDR2 (germline): SGHAT, FQNNGV. The CDR3 DNA reads TGTGCCAGCAGCTTAACGTCAGGTATCACTGAAGCTTTCTTT. This translates into CASSLTSGITEAFF. Together with reference TRBV11-2 and TRBJ1-1, the CDR3 gives the full variable domain: EAGVAQSPRYKIIEKRQSVAFWCNPISGHATLYWYQQILGQGPKLLIQFQNNGVVDDSQLPKDRFSAERLKGVDSTLKIQPAKLEDSAVYLCASSLTSGITEAFFGQGTRLTVV.

Points on this clonotype: This may stem from a read error, because a much larger clone lies one nucleotide away. The V gene is TRBV27, the J gene TRBJ2-7; 14 nucleotides line up with TRBD2. Germline CDR1 MNHEY, CDR2 SMNVEV (reference sequence). The CDR3 has 14 residues. CDR3 DNA: TGTGCCGGCAGACTAGCGGGAGGGCCGTCCGAGCAGTACTTC. Residues: CAGRLAGGPSEQYF.

With regard to this clonotype: Given a much more abundant clone one base away, this may be a read error. This rearrangement joins TRBV6-4 to TRBJ1-4; the match to TRBD1 covers 11 bases. The CDR3 spans 18 residues. Germline CDR1 MRHNA, CDR2 SNTAGT. CDR3 nucleotides: TGTGCCAGCAGTTACTCACGGACAGGGGGCGCGGCTAATGAAAAACTGTTTTTT. This translates into CASSYSRTGGAANEKLFF.

This clonotype occurred many times. The chain employs TRBV3-1 and TRBJ2-2; D is perhaps TRBD2 (6 bases). Germline V gene sequence: CDR1 LGHDT, CDR2 YNNKEL (reference sequence). This CDR3 has 15 amino acids. Trimming shortened V by 3 bases and J by 3 bases, and 11 bases separated the two germline ends. The CDR3 region is CASSHTSSDTGELFF. The CDR3 DNA sequence: TGTGCCAGCAGCCATACTAGCAGCGACACCGGGGAGCTGTTTTTT.

This clonotype was detected a few times. The chain carries TRBV20-1 and TRBJ2-7; 9 positions match TRBD2. The CDR3 totals 13 residues. V lost 5 bases and J lost 6; bases outside the gene matches: 8. Germline lookup yields CDR1 DFQATT and CDR2 SNEGSKA (reference sequence). The CDR3 region is CSAPPAGGSEQYF. The DNA of the CDR3 is TGCAGTGCTCCCCCGGCGGGAGGGTCCGAGCAGTACTTC.

This clonotype was observed at least ten times. The rearrangement uses TRBV12-3 or TRBV12-4 and TRBJ1-1; D is unresolved. The length of the CDR3 is 13 residues. V lost 3 bases to trimming and J lost 7 bases, with 12 bases between them. The CDR3 DNA is TGTGCCAGCAGTTTTGATTCGGGCAGTGAAGCTTTCTTT. Translation gives CASSFDSGSEAFF.

The chain has TRBV7-9 and TRBJ1-2; D might be TRBD1 (6 bases). The CDR3 spans 18 residues. The V and J ends lost 7 bases and 5 bases respectively, with 29 bases between them. Per the germline V gene, CDR1 is SEHNR and CDR2 is FQNEAQ (reference sequence). The CDR3 nucleotides are TGTGCCAGCAACTTTAGTGGCGCTCAAGGGGGGGGATCGTATGGCTACACCTTC. It is translated as CASNFSGAQGGGSYGYTF.

The sample holds a few counts of this clonotype. The rearrangement links TRBV20-1 to TRBJ2-7; 9 bases fit TRBD1. In germline, CDR1 is DFQATT, CDR2 SNEGSKA (reference sequence). The CDR3 runs to 12 residues. The V and J ends lost 6 bases and 3 bases, in that order; junction bases with no gene match: 3. Here the CDR3 reads CSAEGQGYEQYF. CDR3 bases: TGCAGTGCAGAGGGACAGGGCTACGAGCAGTACTTC.

CDR3 protein: CSARDLAGVTDTQYF. The CDR3 DNA sequence: TGCAGTGCTAGAGATCTGGCGGGAGTGACAGATACGCAGTATTTT. The gene calls are TRBV20-1 and TRBJ2-3; 7 nucleotides line up with TRBD2. Germline CDR1 reads DFQATT; CDR2 reads SNEGSKA (reference sequence). The CDR3 sequence is 15 residues long. Trimming removed 0 bases from V and 3 bases from J; junction bases left unmatched: 6.

This clonotype came up a few times. The chain has TRBV18 and TRBJ2-7; D gene ambiguous. CDR1 and CDR2 from the germline V gene are KGHSH and LQKENI. The ends were cut back, 3 bases at V and 4 bases at J, with 7 bases in the middle. The CDR3 is 12 amino acids. The CDR3 spells CASSPSLYEQYF. The CDR3 DNA is TGTGCCAGCTCACCGAGTCTTTACGAGCAGTACTTC.

There are a few counts of this clonotype. The chain links TRBV9 to TRBJ2-2; 9 nucleotides agree with TRBD2. This CDR3 has 16 residues. V shed 3 bases and J 4 bases; nucleotides not matched to a gene: 7. Germline V CDR1 and CDR2: SGDLS, YYNGEE. The CDR3 sequence is CASSALTSGVTGELFF. DNA of the CDR3: TGTGCCAGCAGCGCCCTGACTAGCGGAGTCACCGGGGAGCTGTTTTTT.

V usage is TRBV4-1 and J usage is TRBJ1-6; 9 bases map to TRBD1. Germline V lookup: CDR1 MGHRA, CDR2 YSYEKL. CDR3 size: 15 residues. With V trimmed by 0 bases and J by 7 bases, 1 base remained unmatched. The CDR3 DNA is TGCGCCAGCAGCCAAGAGGGGACAGGGAATTCACCCCTCCACTTT. This gives the protein CASSQEGTGNSPLHF.

This clonotype was seen ten or more times. The chain has TRBV28 and TRBJ2-2; TRBD1 matches at 7 bases. The germline V gene has CDR1 MDHEN and CDR2 SYDVKM. After removal of 7 bases from V and 0 bases from J, the junction contained 2 bases not matched to a gene. This CDR3 comprises 14 residues. The CDR3 sequence is CASTGTANTGELFF. DNA for the CDR3: TGTGCCAGCACGGGGACAGCGAACACCGGGGAGCTGTTTTTT.

This chain links TRBV7-2 with TRBJ2-7; D is possibly TRBD2 (6 bases). Trimming shortened V by 7 bases and J by 3 bases, and 16 bases separated the two germline ends. This CDR3 comprises 14 residues. CDR1 and CDR2 (germline): SGHTA, FQGNSA. The CDR3 spells CASKPGGTVYEQYF. In DNA, the CDR3 is TGTGCCAGCAAACCCGGGGGAACAGTCTACGAGCAGTACTTC.

This clonotype was observed at least ten times. This chain uses TRBV6-1 with TRBJ2-7; D might be TRBD2 (6 bases). The germline V gene has CDR1 MNHNS and CDR2 SASEGT. The CDR3 spans 13 residues. V dropped 10 bases and J dropped 3 bases, with 16 bases sitting between them. This CDR3 reads CAIGTSSGYEQYF. As DNA, the CDR3 is TGTGCCATCGGGACTTCCTCCGGCTACGAGCAGTACTTC.

Only a few counts were recorded for this clonotype. V usage is TRBV7-9 and J usage is TRBJ2-2; 9 bases are a match to TRBD2. This CDR3 region has 17 residues. CDR1 and CDR2 (germline): SEHNR, FQNEAQ (reference sequence). The V gene end was trimmed by 5 bases and the J gene end by 6 bases; junction bases not matched to a gene: 13. CDR3 protein: CASSPKAGLAISGELFF. DNA for the CDR3: TGTGCCAGCAGCCCCAAGGCGGGACTAGCTATATCCGGGGAGCTGTTTTTT. Complete variable domain (other parts from reference TRBV7-9 and TRBJ2-2): DTGVSQNPRHKITKRGQNVTFRCDPISEHNRLYWYRQTLGQGPEFLTYFQNEAQLEKSRLLSDRFSAERPKGSFSTLEIQRTEQGDSAMYLCASSPKAGLAISGELFFGEGSRLTVL.

This clonotype has at least ten counts. The chain links TRBV20-1 to TRBJ2-5, with 10 bases matching TRBD1. V lost 4 bases and J lost 4; bases outside the gene matches: 3. Germline lookup yields CDR1 DFQATT and CDR2 SNEGSKA (reference sequence). The CDR3 loop spans 13 amino acids. CDR3 loop: CSATRTGGETQYF. The DNA of the CDR3 is TGCAGTGCTACCCGGACAGGGGGAGAGACCCAGTACTTC.

With respect to this clonotype: A much larger clone differs by one base, so this may be a read error. The chain has TRBV6-1 and TRBJ1-2, with 9 bases matching TRBD1. Germline CDR1 is MNHNS and CDR2 is SASEGT. The CDR3 contains 14 residues. The CDR3 DNA is TGTGCCAGCAGAGACGGACAGGGGAACTATGGCCACACCTTC. It encodes CASRDGQGNYGHTF.

The CDR3: CASSPDSPQETQYF. The CDR3 DNA sequence: TGTGCCAGCAGCCCCGACAGCCCCCAAGAGACCCAGTACTTC. This chain joins TRBV12-3 or TRBV12-4 and TRBJ2-5; TRBD1 might be the D (5 bases). This CDR3 is 14 amino acids long. Trimming removed 6 bases at V and 1 base at J, with 12 bases between.